Shown below are 27 T cell receptor beta chains from a single sample sequenced in a study of tumor-infiltrating lymphocytes in primary liver carcinoma. Production of TCR beta cDNA used around 500 ng total RNA together with a constant-region primer. Construction of TCR beta libraries relied on three successive nested multiplex PCR rounds employing slightly modified ARM-PCR. A C-beta reverse primer was combined with TRBV1-TRBV30 forward primers in the first two PCR rounds, and each round had roughly 11 cycles. TCRdb passed the multiplex PCR reads through MiXCR, listing each CDR3 protein once. The sample yields under 85,000 distinct CDR3 sequences, 72% seen once. Total RNA and DNA came together from approximately 20-30 mg of bulk tissue without cell sorting. What was sequenced was liver tumor tissue from sampling region 1. Indicated subset: tumor region T1, superior pole. The receptor source for this set is a man in his forties with primary liver carcinoma and hepatitis B virus infection.

About this clonotype itself: A read error may be the cause here, since a much bigger clone is one base away. The rearrangement links TRBV28 to TRBJ2-7, with 7 bases identical to TRBD2. V trimming: 7 bases; J trimming: 5 bases; junction bases outside the gene matches: 8. The CDR3 loop spans 13 amino acids. Germline CDR1 and CDR2: MDHEN and SYDVKM. The CDR3 nucleotides are TGTGCCAGCAATTCCACGGGGGGTCACGAGCAGTACTTC. It is translated as CASNSTGGHEQYF.

The rearrangement uses TRBV29-1 and TRBJ2-7, with 8 bases identical to TRBD2. The CDR3 runs 13 residues. After removal of 7 bases from V and 8 bases from J, the junction contained 13 bases not matched to a gene. Germline assignment: CDR1 SQVTM and CDR2 ANQGSEA. The CDR3 bases are TGCAGCGCCTGGACTAGCTGGGTGTACAAGCAGTACTTC. Amino acid sequence: CSAWTSWVYKQYF.

The sample holds one count of this clonotype. The genes are TRBV20-1 and TRBJ2-7, with 13 positions matching TRBD2. J gave up 7 bases and V 5 bases, and 8 bases lay outside the gene matches. The germline gives CDR1 DFQATT, CDR2 SNEGSKA (reference sequence). The CDR3 consists of 14 residues. CDR3 in DNA: TGCAGTGCTCGGGGACTAGCGGGAATTGGGGAGCAGTACTTC. This gives the protein CSARGLAGIGEQYF.

By proportion, this clonotype is medium-sized (0.01 to 0.1%). The CDR3 DNA reads as TGTGCCAGCAGCTCCCGGGACACACTATCCTACGAGCAGTACTTC. It translates to CASSSRDTLSYEQYF. The chain has TRBV11-1 and TRBJ2-7, with D maybe TRBD1 (6 bases). The germline V gene encodes CDR1 SGHAT and CDR2 FQDESV (reference sequence). The CDR3 is made up of 15 amino acids. Deletions cut 4 bases from V and 1 base from J, with 14 bases between.

In the case of this clonotype: The junction does not match germline at one end; this may be a read error. This chain uses TRBV29-1 with TRBJ1-1; D unclear. This CDR3 has 12 amino acids. Germline lookup yields CDR1 SQVTM and CDR2 ANQGSEA. CDR3: CSVEAGNTEAVF. CDR3 bases: TGCAGCGTTGAGGCGGGGAACACTGAAGCTGTCTTT.

As for this clonotype: A read error may explain this, as a much larger clone is one base away. CDR3 DNA: TGTGCCAGCCGAGACGACGCAACTAATGAGAAACTGTTTTTT. Translating it yields CASRDDATNEKLFF. The chain uses TRBV28 and TRBJ1-4; D unresolved. Germline CDR1 MDHEN, CDR2 SYDVKM. The CDR3 has 14 amino acids.

Details on this clonotype: Its ends do not fully match the called genes, so a read error is possible. V is TRBV30 and J is TRBJ2-2; maybe TRBD2 (6 bases). CDR1 GTSNPN and CDR2 SVGIG come from the germline V gene (reference sequence). This CDR3 contains 16 residues. The CDR3 sequence: CAWSLPTAGLLGEPFF. The DNA for the CDR3 is TGTGCCTGGAGTCTTCCGACTGCGGGGCTTCTCGGGGAGCCGTTTTTT.

Regarding this clonotype: Sequence at one end of the junction differs from germline and may be a read error. The gene calls are TRBV10-3 and TRBJ2-3; D is uncertain. From germline, CDR1 is ENHRY and CDR2 SYGVKD. The CDR3 consists of 18 residues. The CDR3 DNA reads TGTGCCATCAGTAAGTCGATTTCAGGATCACAACTCACAGATACGCAGTATTTT. It is translated as CAISKSISGSQLTDTQYF.

This clonotype showed up just once. This is likely a read error, given that the CDR3 carries no conserved phenylalanine or tryptophan at its end. This sequence joins TRBV6-1 and TRBJ2-7; D ambiguous. Germline V gene data show CDR1 as MNHNS and CDR2 as SASEGT. The CDR3 consists of 13 residues. The CDR3 DNA follows: TGTGCCAACAGTGAATGGGTTTCCTACGAGCAGTACATC. Its protein product is CANSEWVSYEQYI.

Turning to this clonotype: Its ends do not fully match the called genes, so a read error is possible. CDR3 sequence reads: CASRLTGSDEILFF. CDR3 coding DNA: TGTGCCAGCAGATTGACGGGTTCAGATGAAATACTGTTTTTT. The rearrangement links TRBV12-3 or TRBV12-4 to TRBJ1-4; D gene uncertain. The CDR3 sequence is 14 residues long.

Notes on this clonotype: The missing conserved phenylalanine or tryptophan at the end of this CDR3 makes a read error likely. No DNA is shown, since the ends of the CDR3 on it are uncertain; the CDR3 is the one TCRdb lists. The rearrangement joins TRBV12-3 or TRBV12-4 to TRBJ2-1; no DNA check was done on the table's D call, TRBD1. The CDR3 comprises 13 residues, both ends counted. CDR3 in amino acids: CASSTGEIHEQLV.

Notes on this clonotype: No conserved phenylalanine or tryptophan ends this CDR3, so it is likely a read error. The chain joins TRBV4-1 to TRBJ2-3; D call uncertain. V shed 1 base and J shed 2 bases, with 7 bases lying between them. There are 14 residues in the CDR3. Looked up from germline, CDR1 is MGHRA and CDR2 is YSYEKL. The CDR3, as DNA: TGCGCCAGCAGCCAAGGTCAGATCACAGATACGCAGTATCTT. This gives the protein CASSQGQITDTQYL.

With regard to this clonotype: This may come from a read error, since a much larger clone is one base off. This chain joins TRBV7-9 and TRBJ2-3; 7 nucleotides agree with TRBD1. The CDR3 runs 15 residues. The germline V gene has CDR1 SEHNR and CDR2 FQNEAQ (reference sequence). CDR3 nucleotide sequence: TGTGCCAACAGCCCCATGACAGGGAGAACAGATACGCAGTATTTT. Its protein is CANSPMTGRTDTQYF.

Turning to this clonotype: In this CDR3 the conserved last residue, phenylalanine or tryptophan, is missing, so a read error is likely. The DNA is omitted, as the CDR3 cannot be located on it reliably, and the CDR3 follows TCRdb's listing. CDR3 amino acids: CASSQAGEYNEQLL. V usage is TRBV4-1 and J usage is TRBJ2-1; the DNA was not used to check the table's D call, TRBD2. The CDR3 adds up to 14 amino acids, both ends counted. Germline loops: CDR1 MGHRA, CDR2 YSYEKL.

Notes on this clonotype: One end of the junction fails to match germline, which may point to a read error. The chain carries TRBV7-8 and TRBJ2-1; TRBD2 matches at 7 bases. The CDR3 runs to 17 residues. The V gene's germline CDR1 is SGHVS and CDR2 FQNEAQ. The CDR3 loop is CTSSPGRSKGKNNEQLF. CDR3 nucleotides: TGTACCAGCAGCCCCGGGAGGTCGAAAGGGAAAAACAATGAGCAGTTATTC.

The V call is TRBV4-1, the J call TRBJ2-6, with a weak D call TRBD1 (5 bases). Trimming pared 1 base from V and 13 bases from J, leaving 17 bases between. There are 15 residues in the CDR3. Germline loops: CDR1 MGHRA, CDR2 YSYEKL. The CDR3 protein is CASSQVRSGASVLTF. The CDR3 region has the DNA TGCGCCAGCAGCCAAGTCCGATCTGGGGCCAGTGTCCTGACTTTC.

In this sample, this clonotype turned up once. The junction departs from the called germline gene at one end, perhaps through a read error. The chain links TRBV12-3 or TRBV12-4 to TRBJ2-5; 9 nucleotides agree with TRBD1. The CDR3 contains 16 residues. The CDR3 protein is CASSPDLGTGQEIQYF. The CDR3 bases are TGTGCCAGCAGTCCCGATCTGGGGACAGGGCAAGAGATCCAGTACTTC.

Notes on this clonotype: The junction departs from the called germline gene at one end, perhaps through a read error. This chain connects TRBV4-1 to TRBJ2-7; 7 nucleotides match TRBD1. The CDR3 loop spans 13 amino acids. Germline V gene lookup returns CDR1 MGHRA and CDR2 YSYEKL. This CDR3 reads CTSSQVGGDEQYF. CDR3 in DNA: TGCACCAGCAGCCAGGTAGGGGGCGACGAGCAGTACTTC.

By proportion, this clonotype is medium-sized (0.01 to 0.1%). The rearrangement uses TRBV29-1 and TRBJ2-1, with D possibly TRBD1 on 5 matching bases. CDR3 length: 13 amino acids. V dropped 3 bases and J dropped 6 bases, with 12 bases sitting between them. CDR1 and CDR2 from the germline V gene are SQVTM and ANQGSEA. CDR3 coding DNA: TGCAGCGTTGAGGACACCGTGGGCAATGAGCAGTTCTTC. Translation: CSVEDTVGNEQFF.

On this clonotype itself: At one boundary the junction diverges from the germline segment, which might be a read error. The chain has TRBV4-1 and TRBJ2-2; 9 nucleotides align to TRBD2. Germline V gene sequence: CDR1 MGHRA, CDR2 YSYEKL. The CDR3 has 15 amino acids. CDR3 protein: CPSSLAGNVTGELFF. The CDR3, as DNA: TGTCCCAGCAGTCTAGCGGGAAATGTCACCGGGGAGCTGTTTTTT.

With regard to this clonotype: Mismatch with germline at one junction end may stem from a read error. The genes are TRBV11-2 and TRBJ2-7; D ambiguous. The CDR3 is 15 amino acids. Germline V gives CDR1 SGHAT, CDR2 FQNNGV. The CDR3 bases are TGTGCCAGCAACTTAGATGAGACCGAAACCTACGAGCAGTGCTTC. Translation gives CASNLDETETYEQCF.

This clonotype appeared a single time. The junction and the germline gene differ at one end; a read error may be behind it. The chain is built from TRBV11-1 and TRBJ2-2; maybe TRBD2 (6 bases). The germline CDR1 and CDR2 sequences are SGHAT and FQDESV (reference sequence). The CDR3 is 13 residues long. The CDR3 nucleotides are TGTGCCAGCAGCGTACTAGCCGGTGGGGAACTGTTTTTT. This sequence encodes CASSVLAGGELFF. Together with reference TRBV11-1 and TRBJ2-2, the CDR3 gives the full variable domain: EAEVAQSPRYKITEKSQAVAFWCDPISGHATLYWYRQILGQGPELLVQFQDESVVDDSQLPKDRFSAERLKGVDSTLKIQPAELGDSAMYLCASSVLAGGELFFGEGSRLTVL.

This clonotype occurred a few times. V and J are TRBV23-1 and TRBJ2-7; possibly TRBD1 for D (5 bases). TRBV23-1 is annotated as an ORF whose role is uncertain. V lost 6 bases, J lost 0 bases, and 27 bases lay in between. CDR3 size: 19 residues. CDR3 nucleotide sequence: TGCGCCAGCAGCCTAAGGGGCAGCCTTCCCCTGAACAGCTCCTACGAGCAGTACTTC. This encodes CASSLRGSLPLNSSYEQYF.

For this clonotype: A clone one base away is much larger, so this may be a read error. As the CDR3 is not closed by the conserved phenylalanine or tryptophan, this likely results from a read error. The rearrangement links TRBV7-9 to TRBJ2-7; TRBD1 or TRBD2 may be the D gene (6 bases each). V gave up 10 bases and J gave up 2 bases, with 21 bases separating them. The CDR3 sequence is 15 residues long. Germline CDR1 reads SEHNR; CDR2 reads FQNEAQ (reference sequence). CDR3 protein: CATSRGGPGTYEQYL. The DNA of the CDR3 is TGTGCCACCTCCAGGGGAGGACCCGGGACCTACGAGCAGTACTTA.

This clonotype was detected ten times or more. V is TRBV7-8 and J is TRBJ2-3; the D is unclear. Germline loops: CDR1 SGHVS, CDR2 FQNEAQ. This CDR3 is 12 amino acids long. V was trimmed by 3 bases and J by 2 bases, leaving 3 bases between them. CDR3 residues: CASSFHTDTQYF. CDR3 nucleotides: TGTGCCAGCAGCTTCCACACAGATACGCAGTATTTT.

The V and J genes are TRBV6-1 and TRBJ2-3; 8 nucleotides line up with TRBD2. Germline V lookup: CDR1 MNHNS, CDR2 SASEGT. The CDR3 length is 18 residues. V lost 2 bases, J lost 14 bases, and 24 bases stayed unmatched. CDR3 loop: CASSEPASGPYSTDALYF. In DNA, the CDR3 is TGTGCCAGCAGTGAACCAGCTAGCGGGCCGTATAGTACAGATGCGCTGTATTTT.

On this clonotype: The junction departs from germline at one end; a sequencing error may be responsible. The J gene is TRBJ2-3, the V gene TRBV6-5; D unclear. Germline values: CDR1 MNHEY, CDR2 SVGAGI. This CDR3 spans 13 amino acids. In DNA, the CDR3 is TGTGCCAACAGTTTCCAGGCTCCAGATACGCAGTATTTT. Protein sequence: CANSFQAPDTQYF.